The following is a T cell receptor (beta chain) sequence with its context. Its antigen is as yet unknown. This sample is part of a study of blood T cells in healthy people across ages. Study at large: With template switching, about one barcoded beta molecule was captured per two T cells.

The use of a sample-barcoded 5' primer and a J-beta primer mix characterized a second PCR of roughly 6 to 11 cycles. TCRdb re-analysed the 5' RACE reads in MiXCR, keeping a single row per CDR3 protein. The table lists 870,000 or so distinct CDR3 sequences, 25% to 30% of them singletons. General study findings and limits: Using unsorted PBMCs precluded a conclusive naive versus antigen-experienced comparison. Among long-lived donors, naive CD4+ cells were more numerous and diversity higher than in aged donors.

The CDR3 spans 16 residues. Trimming stripped 3 bases from V and 1 base from J, with 13 bases between. Germline V CDR1 and CDR2: SGHRS, YFSETQ. Sequenced sample: blood. The rearrangement joins TRBV5-1 to TRBJ2-2; D might be TRBD1 or TRBD2, each matching 5 bases. The TCR was taken from a woman aged 80 or over in good health. The CDR3 is CASSSPGTVNTGELFF. CDR3 DNA: TGCGCCAGCAGCTCGCCTGGGACGGTGAACACCGGGGAGCTGTTTTTT.